The 5 T cell receptor beta chains reported below all come from one sample, sequenced in a study of blood T cell repertoires in COVID-19. Assay used: immunoSEQ multiplex PCR; TCRdb lists only in-frame clones, some missing. This table holds about 410,000 clones, around 86% found once. The source material was peripheral blood. These TCRs come from a woman in her 30s with active or convalescent COVID-19.

The chain links TRBV19 to TRBJ2-7, with D perhaps matching TRBD1 (7 bases). The germline V gene encodes CDR1 LNHDA and CDR2 SQIVND (reference sequence). Trimming removed 6 bases at V and 2 bases at J, with 17 bases between. The length of the CDR3 is 15 residues. For the CDR3, the DNA is TGTGCCAGTAGCGCGGGACAGCTAATGACCTACGAGCAGTACTTC. Translation: CASSAGQLMTYEQYF.

The rearrangement links TRBV6-1 to TRBJ1-5; tentative D call: TRBD1 (5 bases). Trimming took off 2 bases at V and 4 bases at J, with 15 bases between the two ends. The CDR3 covers 16 residues. Germline V gene data show CDR1 as MNHNS and CDR2 as SASEGT. The CDR3 reads CASSERGAGLNQPQHF. CDR3 nucleotide sequence: TGTGCCAGCAGTGAAAGAGGCGCAGGGCTTAATCAGCCCCAGCATTTT.

The rearrangement uses TRBV11-2 and TRBJ2-7, with D tentatively TRBD1 (6 bases). The V gene lost 5 bases and the J gene lost 4 bases, with 18 bases spanning the gap. The CDR3 spans 15 residues. In germline, CDR1 is SGHAT, CDR2 FQNNGV. DNA of the CDR3: TGTGCCAGCAGCGCAAGAATACAGGGCTCGTACGAGCAGTACTTC. Protein product: CASSARIQGSYEQYF.

V is TRBV6-5 and J is TRBJ1-5; no definite D call. V lost 5 bases to trimming and J lost 6 bases, with 8 bases between them. The CDR3 has 12 residues. In germline, CDR1 is MNHEY, CDR2 SVGAGI. Here the CDR3 DNA reads TGTGCCAGCAGTCTACCCCTTCAGCCCCAGCATTTT. Its translation is CASSLPLQPQHF.

This rearrangement joins TRBV29-1 to TRBJ1-1, with D perhaps matching TRBD1 (5 bases). There are 13 residues in the CDR3. Germline CDR1 is SQVTM and CDR2 is ANQGSEA. Trimming took 1 base from V and 5 from J, leaving 11 bases between them. Here the CDR3 DNA reads TGCAGCGTTGAAGCGGGGGAAGGGACTGAAGCTTTCTTT. This translates into CSVEAGEGTEAFF. Together with reference TRBV29-1 and TRBJ1-1, the CDR3 gives the full variable domain: SAVISQKPSRDICQRGTSLTIQCQVDSQVTMMFWYRQQPGQSLTLIATANQGSEATYESGFVIDKFPISRPNLTFSTLTVSNMSPEDSSIYLCSVEAGEGTEAFFGQGTRLTVV.